The subject of this entry is one T cell receptor beta chain. This entry belongs to a study of T-cell reconstitution after alpha-beta-depleted transplantation in children. Unique molecular identifiers were built into the TCRbeta library. TCRdb fed the PCR reads into MiXCR, producing one record per CDR3 protein. This table holds around 360,000 distinct CDR3 sequences, approximately 10% found once. The CDR3 extends over 13 amino acids. V lost 6 bases, J lost 4 bases, and 7 bases stayed unmatched. Germline V gene sequence: CDR1 DFQATT, CDR2 SNEGSKA (reference sequence). Material: PBMCs from the stem cell graft donor, obtained from the stem cell graft. This receptor was taken from a human donor who donated a stem cell graft to a child with acute lymphoblastic leukemia. This chain connects TRBV20-1 to TRBJ1-1, with 8 bases fitting TRBD1. The CDR3 sequence is CSATLQGGTEAFF. The CDR3 DNA follows: TGCAGTGCCACCTTACAGGGGGGCACTGAAGCTTTCTTT.